Sequencing of this T cell receptor (beta chain) was carried out in a study of blood T cell repertoires in COVID-19. Study as a whole: COVID-19 samples, acute and convalescent, were from the United States, Italy and Spain.

Per germline, CDR1 SEHNR and CDR2 FQNEAQ (reference sequence). The CDR3 has 14 amino acids. V was cut by 3 bases and J by 1 base, with 9 bases left in between. Per the original methods: How many nucleated cells were present was estimated from reference gene primer amplification. Clones were sequenced by immunoSEQ multiplex PCR, and TCRdb holds only the in-frame ones, with some missing. V and J calls and clone size are given by that table; D and trimming were obtained from the DNA. The table has about 160,000 clones, approximately 82% seen once. The TCR originated in a woman older than 75 with active or convalescent COVID-19. The rearrangement uses TRBV7-9 and TRBJ1-1, with a possible D match to TRBD1 (5 bases). What was sequenced was peripheral blood. The CDR3 DNA reads TGTGCCAGCAGCTTGGGACTTAAGAACACTGAAGCTTTCTTT. Translating it yields CASSLGLKNTEAFF.